What follows are 24 T cell receptor beta chains derived from one specimen sequenced in a study of OX40 agonist ivuxolimab in advanced cancers. Generated by immunoSEQ multiplex PCR, the TCRdb table keeps only in-frame clones and is missing some. Of about 64,000 clones in the sample, 70% to 90% were seen once. The source was CD4+ or CD8+ T cells sorted from blood, collected in a trial of the OX40 agonist ivuxolimab. The receptors were gathered from an adult with an advanced solid tumor such as melanoma, head and neck, liver or kidney cancer.

This clone was recorded once. A much larger clone sits a single nucleotide away, making a read error possible. V usage is TRBV7-9 and J usage is TRBJ2-3; D is tentatively TRBD1 or TRBD2 (5 bases each). Trimming took off 3 bases at V and 4 bases at J, with 5 bases between the two ends. CDR1 and CDR2 (germline): SEHNR, FQNEAQ (reference sequence). The CDR3 sequence is 12 residues long. The CDR3 sequence: CASSLGADTQYF. CDR3 DNA: TGTGCCAGCAGCTTGGGGGCAGATACGCAGTATTTT.

This clone was detected once. Germline is not matched at one junction end, which may reflect a read error. J is TRBJ1-1 and V is TRBV7-8, with 8 nucleotides matching TRBD1. CDR3 length equals 14 residues. Germline CDR1 reads SGHVS; CDR2 reads FQNEAQ. The CDR3: CASSPHRGNPEAFF. DNA for the CDR3: TGTGCCAGCAGCCCCCACAGGGGGAACCCTGAAGCTTTCTTT.

By sample fraction, this clone is medium-sized (0.01 to 0.1%). The chain couples TRBV9 to TRBJ1-4, with 8 bases identical to TRBD1. The V and J ends lost 3 bases and 8 bases, in that order; junction bases with no gene match: 9. Germline CDR1 is SGDLS and CDR2 is YYNGEE. The CDR3 is 15 residues long. The CDR3 sequence is CASSAKGQVGEKLFF. Written as DNA, the CDR3 is TGTGCCAGCAGCGCGAAGGGACAGGTGGGCGAAAAACTGTTTTTT.

V is TRBV28 and J is TRBJ1-2, with 8 bases aligning to TRBD1. The CDR3 totals 15 residues. Germline CDR1 is MDHEN and CDR2 is SYDVKM. The J segment lost 6 bases and the V segment lost 7 bases, leaving 13 bases of the junction unmatched. CDR3 DNA sequence: TGTGCCAGCACCATAGGACAGGGCGGAGGTGATGGCTACACCTTC. Protein sequence: CASTIGQGGGDGYTF.

This rearrangement joins TRBV7-6 to TRBJ1-2, with D possibly TRBD1 on 6 matching bases. This CDR3 is built from 16 residues. Trimming removed 5 bases from V and 8 bases from J, with 24 bases in between. Germline CDR1 SGHVS, CDR2 FNYEAQ. DNA of the CDR3: TGTGCCAGCAGCCCCCGGGACAACCCACTGTTTGGGGGCTACACCTTC. As protein: CASSPRDNPLFGGYTF.

The chain uses TRBV6-1 and TRBJ2-1, with a tentative D call TRBD1 (5 bases). V gave up 1 base and J gave up 2 bases, with 18 bases separating them. Germline lookup yields CDR1 MNHNS and CDR2 SASEGT. The CDR3 extends over 18 amino acids. The DNA of the CDR3 is TGTGCCAGCAGTGAAGTGGTACTTCAGGGTGCCCCCTACAATGAGCAGTTCTTC. Amino acid sequence: CASSEVVLQGAPYNEQFF.

This clone is a singleton in its sample. The chain uses TRBV29-1 and TRBJ1-4, with a weak D call TRBD1 (5 bases). This CDR3 is built from 15 residues. V was pared by 2 bases and J by 8 bases, with 18 bases between. CDR1 and CDR2 (germline): SQVTM, ANQGSEA. The DNA for the CDR3 is TGCAGCGTTGAACCCCTCGGGGGAGGAATGGAAAAACTGTTTTTT. As protein: CSVEPLGGGMEKLFF.

The DNA of the CDR3 is TGCGCCAGCAGCTTGTTCGGCAGGGATGAGCAGTTCTTC. This encodes CASSLFGRDEQFF. The chain uses TRBV5-1 and TRBJ2-1; D is possibly TRBD1 (5 bases). CDR3 length equals 13 residues. Germline CDR1 reads SGHRS; CDR2 reads YFSETQ. The V end lost 1 base, the J end lost 8 bases, and 10 bases lay between the germline ends.

This clone occurred a few times. Other DNA sequences within the sample encode an identical CDR3. The V call is TRBV15, the J call TRBJ1-2; no clear D gene. The CDR3 runs 12 residues. Trimming cost V 0 bases and J 5 bases, with 4 bases left between them. Looked up from germline, CDR1 is LNHNV and CDR2 is YYDKDF (reference sequence). CDR3 DNA: TGTGCCACCAGCAGAGATAGGTATGGCTACACCTTC. Residues: CATSRDRYGYTF.

This clone was observed a single time. This chain's CDR3 is CASSPRQGQPQHF. The CDR3 coding sequence is TGTGCCAGCTCACCGCGACAGGGTCAGCCCCAGCATTTT. The J gene is TRBJ1-5, the V gene TRBV18, with 7 bases lining up with TRBD1. This CDR3 region has 13 residues. Germline V gene data show CDR1 as KGHSH and CDR2 as LQKENI. The V gene end was trimmed by 3 bases and the J gene end by 6 bases; junction bases not matched to a gene: 2.

This clone turned up a few times. V gene TRBV18 combines with J gene TRBJ1-1; the match to TRBD1 covers 12 bases. With V trimmed by 4 bases and J by 4 bases, 1 base remained unmatched. The CDR3 consists of 14 residues. Per germline, CDR1 KGHSH and CDR2 LQKENI. CDR3 bases: TGTGCCAGCTCACTGGGACAGGGGGCCACTGAAGCTTTCTTT. It codes for CASSLGQGATEAFF.

The genes are TRBV7-3 and TRBJ2-6; D unresolved. The germline V gene encodes CDR1 SGHTA and CDR2 FQGTGA. The CDR3 has 15 residues. The ends were cut back, 0 bases at V and 0 bases at J, with 3 bases in the middle. Here the CDR3 reads CASSLTVSGANVLTF. CDR3 coding DNA: TGTGCCAGCAGCTTAACGGTCTCTGGGGCCAACGTCCTGACTTTC.

The chain recombines TRBV5-1 with TRBJ2-3; no clear D. The CDR3 spans 14 residues. Germline V gene data show CDR1 as SGHRS and CDR2 as YFSETQ. V was pared by 5 bases and J by 4 bases, with 14 bases between. CDR3 loop: CASSFSSGADTQYF. CDR3 nucleotide sequence: TGCGCCAGCAGTTTCTCCAGTGGGGCAGATACGCAGTATTTT.

This sequence joins TRBV19 and TRBJ2-5; 8 bases line up with TRBD2. The CDR3 is 16 residues long. Trimming removed 5 bases from V and 1 base from J; junction bases left unmatched: 9. Germline V gene lookup returns CDR1 LNHDA and CDR2 SQIVND (reference sequence). The CDR3 region is CASSPRAGAPQETQYF. The CDR3 coding sequence is TGTGCCAGTAGTCCCCGAGCGGGGGCCCCCCAAGAGACCCAGTACTTC.

This rearrangement joins TRBV19 to TRBJ2-2, with a tentative D call TRBD2 (5 bases). This CDR3 has 13 residues. V lost 4 bases and J lost 5, with 8 bases in between. Looked up from germline, CDR1 is LNHDA and CDR2 is SQIVND (reference sequence). DNA of the CDR3: TGTGCCAGTAGTACCACGGGAACCGGGGAGCTGTTTTTT. Encoded protein: CASSTTGTGELFF.

This clone was detected only a few times. This chain joins TRBV7-2 and TRBJ1-2; perhaps TRBD1 as D (6 bases). The CDR3 sequence is 14 residues long. Germline lookup yields CDR1 SGHTA and CDR2 FQGNSA. Between the trimmed V and J ends, which lost 10 bases and 1 base, there was a span of 16 bases. The CDR3 DNA follows: TGTGCCACCAAACGAGGGGGGGATAACTATGGCTACACCTTC. Its protein is CATKRGGDNYGYTF.

This chain joins TRBV27 and TRBJ2-3; no definite D call. V gave up 2 bases and J gave up 6 bases, with 12 bases separating them. Germline lookup yields CDR1 MNHEY and CDR2 SMNVEV (reference sequence). This CDR3 is built from 14 residues. This CDR3 is CASSLGVSFDTQYF. The CDR3 DNA reads as TGTGCCAGCAGTTTAGGGGTATCTTTCGATACGCAGTATTTT.

This rearrangement joins TRBV11-1 to TRBJ2-5; perhaps TRBD1 as D (6 bases). This CDR3 is 14 amino acids long. Germline values: CDR1 SGHAT, CDR2 FQDESV (reference sequence). Trimming cost V 1 base and J 5 bases, with 11 bases left between them. The CDR3 sequence is CASSLGARGETQYF. DNA for the CDR3: TGTGCCAGCAGCTTAGGGGCCAGGGGCGAGACCCAGTACTTC.

This clone was seen only a few times. This sequence joins TRBV29-1 and TRBJ2-7, with D maybe TRBD1 (6 bases). The V and J ends lost 4 bases and 9 bases respectively, with 19 bases between them. This CDR3 spans 13 amino acids. The germline V gene encodes CDR1 SQVTM and CDR2 ANQGSEA. The CDR3 loop is CSVVKDSTLGQYF. The CDR3 nucleotides are TGCAGCGTTGTGAAGGACAGCACTTTAGGGCAGTACTTC.

This rearrangement joins TRBV5-1 to TRBJ2-5; D perhaps matches TRBD2 (6 bases). From germline, CDR1 is SGHRS and CDR2 YFSETQ. The length of the CDR3 is 15 residues. Trimming removed 2 bases at V and 0 bases at J, with 11 bases between. The CDR3 DNA reads as TGCGCCAGCAGCTTTTCGGGGGTAAACCAAGAGACCCAGTACTTC. It codes for CASSFSGVNQETQYF.

The chain is built from TRBV11-2 and TRBJ2-1; 10 bases map to TRBD2. V shed 2 bases and J 6 bases; nucleotides not matched to a gene: 4. This CDR3 spans 15 amino acids. Per germline, CDR1 SGHAT and CDR2 FQNNGV. CDR3 sequence (DNA): TGTGCCAGCAGCTTAATCTCTAGCGGGAGCAATGAGCAGTTCTTC. Encoded protein: CASSLISSGSNEQFF.

V gene TRBV9 combines with J gene TRBJ2-3, with 9 bases lining up with TRBD1. The CDR3 contains 16 residues. V shed 2 bases, J shed 4 bases, and the junction held 8 bases outside the gene matches. Germline values: CDR1 SGDLS, CDR2 YYNGEE. The CDR3 loop reads CASSVRGDRVADTQYF. Here the CDR3 DNA reads TGTGCCAGCAGCGTGAGAGGGGACAGGGTGGCAGATACGCAGTATTTT.

This chain links TRBV9 with TRBJ1-4, with D tentatively TRBD1 (5 bases). Germline CDR1 and CDR2: SGDLS and YYNGEE. The CDR3 consists of 15 residues. The V end lost 3 bases, the J end lost 3 bases, and 12 bases lay between the germline ends. CDR3 nucleotides: TGTGCCAGCAGCGGGGACGGACTATCTAATGAAAAACTGTTTTTT. It yields the protein CASSGDGLSNEKLFF. The full variable domain, in which reference TRBV9 and TRBJ1-4 provide the parts outside the CDR3, is DSGVTQTPKHLITATGQRVTLRCSPRSGDLSVYWYQQSLDQGLQFLIQYYNGEERAKGNILERFSAQQFPDLHSELNLSSLELGDSALYFCASSGDGLSNEKLFFGSGTQLSVL.

This clone was seen a few times. The chain is built from TRBV6-1 and TRBJ1-4; no firm D call. CDR1 and CDR2 from the germline V gene are MNHNS and SASEGT. V lost 3 bases, J lost 7 bases, and 12 bases lay in between. The CDR3 length is 14 residues. The CDR3 DNA reads TGTGCCAGCAGTGAGGTGTACCCCAGTGAAAAACTGTTTTTT. It yields the protein CASSEVYPSEKLFF.